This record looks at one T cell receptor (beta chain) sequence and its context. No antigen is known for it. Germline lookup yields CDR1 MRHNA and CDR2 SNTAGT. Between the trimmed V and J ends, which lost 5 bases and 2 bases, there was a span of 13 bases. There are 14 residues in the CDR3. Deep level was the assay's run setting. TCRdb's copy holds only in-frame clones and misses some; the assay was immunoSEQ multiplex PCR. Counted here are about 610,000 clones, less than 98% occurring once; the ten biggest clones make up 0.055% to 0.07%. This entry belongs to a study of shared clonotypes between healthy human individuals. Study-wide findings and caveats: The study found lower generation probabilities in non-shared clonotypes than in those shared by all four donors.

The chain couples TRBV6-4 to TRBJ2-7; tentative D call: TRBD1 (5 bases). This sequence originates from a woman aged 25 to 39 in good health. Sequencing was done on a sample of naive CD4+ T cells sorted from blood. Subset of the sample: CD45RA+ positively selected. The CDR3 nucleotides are TGTGCCAGCAGTTTTGAAGTGGGGCCCTACGAGCAGTACTTC. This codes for CASSFEVGPYEQYF.